Presented here are 30 T cell receptor beta chains from one specimen sequenced in a study of T-cell memory formation after mild COVID-19 (dated by TCRdb to 2020 to 2022). Library creation used 5' RACE. TCRdb names Illumina NovaSeq 6000 as the instrument used. Using fastp at Q25 and MiXCR, TCRdb reprocessed the public reads and kept productive beta chains. CDR3 protein duplicates are merged, each entry listing the most common genes and DNA. The sample contains roughly 86,000 distinct CDR3 sequences, over 12% of them found a single time. The ten largest account for approximately 40% of the sample. Sequenced: PBMCs or a T cell subset sorted from them (not recorded which). The source of these receptors is a man younger than 35 who had mild COVID-19 (a few samples of this study predate the infection). The sample titles of this study are shuffled in the database, so cell type and time point are left out; the donor was told from shared clones.

This clonotype showed up just a few times. At one of its ends the junction is not consistent with the germline gene, which may arise from a read error. This chain joins TRBV15 and TRBJ2-7; D remains ambiguous. This CDR3 spans 13 amino acids. Germline V lookup: CDR1 LNHNV, CDR2 YYDKDF (reference sequence). The CDR3 bases are TGTGCCACCAGCCGAGAACACTCCTACGAGCAGTACTTC. This encodes CATSREHSYEQYF.

This clonotype has just one count. The chain is built from TRBV2 and TRBJ1-2, with TRBD1 matching 7 bases. Germline-derived CDR1 and CDR2 are SNHLY and FYNNEI. This CDR3 spans 14 amino acids. After removal of 4 bases from V and 8 bases from J, the junction contained 10 bases not matched to a gene. As DNA, the CDR3 is TGTGCCAGCAGTGTGGGGACAGCCCCGACGGGCTACACCTTC. It specifies CASSVGTAPTGYTF.

The V call is TRBV11-2, the J call TRBJ2-5, with 7 bases fitting TRBD2. Germline V CDR1 and CDR2: SGHAT, FQNNGV. Trimming removed 5 bases from V and 9 bases from J; junction bases left unmatched: 3. The CDR3 has 11 residues. CDR3 amino acids: CASSLREAQYF. In DNA form, the CDR3 reads TGTGCCAGCAGCCTCCGGGAGGCCCAGTACTTC.

This clonotype turned up a few times. This rearrangement joins TRBV4-2 to TRBJ2-3, with a possible D match to TRBD2 (6 bases). From germline, CDR1 is LGHNA and CDR2 YNFKEQ. V dropped 6 bases and J dropped 0 bases, with 13 bases sitting between them. The CDR3 consists of 15 residues. The CDR3 reads CASRDGGTSTDTQYF. The CDR3 region has the DNA TGTGCCAGCAGAGACGGGGGTACTAGCACAGATACGCAGTATTTT.

The rearrangement uses TRBV7-9 and TRBJ2-5, with D tentatively TRBD2 (6 bases). In germline, CDR1 is SEHNR, CDR2 FQNEAQ (reference sequence). The CDR3 consists of 14 residues. Trimming took 0 bases from V and 3 from J, leaving 8 bases between them. This CDR3 reads CASSLASGEETQYF. The CDR3 DNA reads as TGTGCCAGCAGCTTAGCATCGGGGGAAGAGACCCAGTACTTC.

At least ten counts were recorded for this clonotype. The genes are TRBV5-6 and TRBJ2-5; TRBD1 or TRBD2 may be the D gene (5 bases each). The CDR3 is 17 residues long. CDR1 SGHDT and CDR2 YYEEEE come from the germline V gene. V lost 4 bases and J lost 4, with 23 bases in between. CDR3 sequence (DNA): TGTGCCAGCAGCACTTCCACCCGGGGCGCCATGGGAGAGACCCAGTACTTC. Protein sequence: CASSTSTRGAMGETQYF.

This clonotype occurred a few times. The rearrangement uses TRBV9 and TRBJ2-1, with 7 positions matching TRBD1. Germline V gives CDR1 SGDLS, CDR2 YYNGEE. This CDR3 spans 16 amino acids. V shed 0 bases, J shed 4 bases, and the junction held 7 bases outside the gene matches. The CDR3 sequence is CASSVDYRGRYNEQFF. CDR3 sequence (DNA): TGTGCCAGCAGCGTAGATTACAGGGGCCGGTACAATGAGCAGTTCTTC.

This clonotype was picked up a small number of times. The CDR3 DNA sequence: TGTGCCAGCTCATCGGCCAATGGCCCGAGCTCCTACGAGCAGTACTTC. Protein product: CASSSANGPSSYEQYF. The chain couples TRBV18 to TRBJ2-7; D gene ambiguous. V gave up 5 bases and J gave up 0 bases, with 17 bases separating them. Per the germline V gene, CDR1 is KGHSH and CDR2 is LQKENI. This CDR3 is 16 amino acids long.

Note on this clonotype: This CDR3 is missing its conserved last phenylalanine or tryptophan, likely due to a read error. V usage is TRBV27 and J usage is TRBJ2-1; 7 bases are a match to TRBD2. The V gene end was trimmed by 5 bases and the J gene end by 9 bases; junction bases not matched to a gene: 13. The CDR3 sequence is 15 residues long. Germline assignment: CDR1 MNHEY and CDR2 SMNVEV (reference sequence). The CDR3 bases are TGTGCCAGCAGTCCTCCGGGACTACTCTTCGGTGAGCAGTTCATC. Protein: CASSPPGLLFGEQFI.

This clonotype occurred a few times. The chain is built from TRBV5-5 and TRBJ2-3; 9 bases are a match to TRBD1. With 4 bases clipped from V and 6 bases from J, the junction kept 6 bases outside the gene matches. The germline gives CDR1 SGHKS, CDR2 YYEKEE (reference sequence). The CDR3 has 14 residues. The CDR3: CASSQGTGTDTQYF. The CDR3 bases are TGTGCCAGCAGCCAAGGGACAGGGACCGATACGCAGTATTTT.

The chain recombines TRBV9 with TRBJ2-2, with TRBD2 matching 7 bases. J gave up 5 bases and V 5 bases, and 3 bases lay outside the gene matches. This CDR3 is built from 13 residues. Germline CDR1 reads SGDLS; CDR2 reads YYNGEE. The CDR3 DNA sequence: TGTGCCAGCAGAGCGGGGTCGACCGGGGAGCTGTTTTTT. Protein sequence: CASRAGSTGELFF.

This clonotype was recorded a few times. V usage is TRBV6-1 and J usage is TRBJ2-2; no reliable D call. This CDR3 has 12 residues. The germline V and J ends were trimmed by 8 bases and 7 bases, with 11 bases remaining between them. The germline V gene encodes CDR1 MNHNS and CDR2 SASEGT. The CDR3 DNA reads as TGTGCCAGCCCTGGGCTTCTCGGGGAGCTGTTTTTT. Its protein is CASPGLLGELFF.

The chain combines TRBV7-2 with TRBJ2-1; 7 nucleotides agree with TRBD1. CDR3 length: 14 residues. With 5 bases clipped from V and 4 bases from J, the junction kept 5 bases outside the gene matches. The germline V gene has CDR1 SGHTA and CDR2 FQGNSA. This CDR3 reads CASSKTTGYNEQFF. The CDR3 nucleotides read TGTGCCAGCAGCAAAACGACAGGGTACAATGAGCAGTTCTTC.

This chain uses TRBV27 with TRBJ2-7; D could derive from TRBD1 or TRBD2 (5 bases each). V lost 5 bases and J 3 bases, leaving 14 bases between the germline ends. Germline V gene lookup returns CDR1 MNHEY and CDR2 SMNVEV (reference sequence). The length of the CDR3 is 14 residues. The CDR3 protein is CASSPSRTSYEQYF. The CDR3 DNA reads TGTGCCAGCAGTCCTAGCCGGACAAGCTACGAGCAGTACTTC.

The chain links TRBV12-3 or TRBV12-4 to TRBJ2-3; possibly TRBD1 for D (6 bases). Trimming left V 11 bases short and J 1 base short, with 13 bases between. The CDR3 has 13 residues. The CDR3 loop reads CASKGEGTDTQYF. The CDR3 nucleotides read TGTGCCTCCAAGGGGGAAGGCACAGATACGCAGTATTTT.

The chain links TRBV7-8 to TRBJ1-1; no clear D gene. The CDR3 spans 15 residues. CDR1 and CDR2 from the germline V gene are SGHVS and FQNEAQ. V was shortened by 1 base and J by 5 bases, with 14 bases between the two germline ends. This CDR3 is CASSLGSEGGTEAFF. In nucleotides, the CDR3 is TGTGCCAGCAGCTTAGGGAGCGAGGGAGGGACTGAAGCTTTCTTT. Full variable domain (remainder filled in from reference TRBV7-8 and TRBJ1-1): GAGVSQSPRYKVAKRGQDVALRCDPISGHVSLFWYQQALGQGPEFLTYFQNEAQLDKSGLPSDRFFAERPEGSVSTLKIQRTQQEDSAVYLCASSLGSEGGTEAFFGQGTRLTVV.

J is TRBJ1-5 and V is TRBV6-5; D is uncertain. The V and J ends lost 5 bases and 0 bases respectively, with 11 bases between them. The germline CDR1 and CDR2 sequences are MNHEY and SVGAGI. CDR3 length: 15 amino acids. The CDR3 DNA is TGTGCCAGCAGTCCCGAAGCACCTAGCAATCAGCCCCAGCATTTT. Encoded protein: CASSPEAPSNQPQHF.

This clonotype was recorded a few times. The gene calls are TRBV4-1 and TRBJ1-6; unclear D gene. Germline V CDR1 and CDR2: MGHRA, YSYEKL. The CDR3 loop spans 17 amino acids. With 1 base removed from V and 0 bases from J, the gap between germline ends came to 10 bases. The CDR3 DNA reads as TGCGCCAGCAGCCAAGGGAGGGTGAGCTCCTATAATTCACCCCTCCACTTT. It encodes CASSQGRVSSYNSPLHF.

V gene TRBV2 combines with J gene TRBJ2-5; 8 nucleotides align to TRBD2. Trimming at V came to 1 base and at J to 4 bases, leaving 8 bases not matched to a gene. Germline lookup yields CDR1 SNHLY and CDR2 FYNNEI. CDR3 length: 16 residues. The CDR3, as DNA: TGTGCCAGCAGTGAAGTGGGCGGGGGGTCTAGAGAGACCCAGTACTTC. This codes for CASSEVGGGSRETQYF.

V and J are TRBV5-1 and TRBJ2-7, with D possibly being TRBD2 (5 bases). The CDR3 runs 14 residues. V was pared by 3 bases and J by 0 bases, with 10 bases between. Germline V CDR1 and CDR2: SGHRS, YFSETQ. The CDR3 is CASSSEGSSYEQYF. The CDR3 region has the DNA TGCGCCAGCAGCTCAGAAGGGAGCTCCTACGAGCAGTACTTC.

The chain joins TRBV6-2 or TRBV6-3 to TRBJ1-6; 9 positions match TRBD1. This CDR3 region has 15 residues. Germline-derived CDR1 and CDR2 are MNHEY and SVGEGT. The junction had 6 bases not matched to a gene; V was cut back by 4 bases and J by 8 bases. The CDR3, as DNA: TGTGCCAGCAGTTCCCGGACAGGGGAATATTCACCCCTCCACTTT. It encodes CASSSRTGEYSPLHF.

The gene calls are TRBV7-3 and TRBJ2-2; 8 bases map to TRBD1. The trim removed 4 bases at V and 4 bases at J, leaving 11 bases unmatched. This CDR3 region has 17 residues. The germline CDR1 and CDR2 sequences are SGHTA and FQGTGA. CDR3 bases: TGTGCCAGCAGCTCGAAACTGGTACAGGGGGGCACCGGGGAGCTGTTTTTT. It codes for CASSSKLVQGGTGELFF. The full variable domain, its missing parts supplied by reference TRBV7-3 and TRBJ2-2, is GAGVSQTPSNKVTEKGKYVELRCDPISGHTALYWYRQSLGQGPEFLIYFQGTGAADDSGLPNDRFFAVRPEGSVSTLKIQRTERGDSAVYLCASSSKLVQGGTGELFFGEGSRLTVL.

This clonotype was seen only a few times. The rearrangement joins TRBV6-2 or TRBV6-3 to TRBJ2-7; 7 bases are a match to TRBD1. V was clipped by 6 bases and J by 3 bases; unmatched bases: 5. Germline V CDR1 and CDR2: MNHEY, SVGEGT. The CDR3 covers 13 residues. DNA for the CDR3: TGTGCCAGCAGCTCCGGGACAGTCTACGAGCAGTACGTC. This encodes CASSSGTVYEQYV.

This clonotype was seen a few times. This chain connects TRBV2 to TRBJ1-5, with D unclear. The germline CDR1 and CDR2 sequences are SNHLY and FYNNEI. This CDR3 is built from 14 residues. The germline V and J ends were trimmed by 2 bases and 5 bases, with 10 bases remaining between them. CDR3 nucleotides: TGTGCCAGCAGTGAACGGGCAGAAGATCAGCCCCAGCATTTT. Protein: CASSERAEDQPQHF.

This clonotype was detected a few times. The rearrangement uses TRBV6-2 or TRBV6-3 and TRBJ2-1; TRBD1 agrees at 8 bases. The ends lost 0 bases at V and 5 bases at J; junction bases unmatched: 6. The germline CDR1 and CDR2 sequences are MNHEY and SVGEGT. CDR3 size: 16 residues. The CDR3 nucleotides read TGTGCCAGCAGTTACTCGATAGGACAGGGAAACAATGAGCAGTTCTTC. Amino acids: CASSYSIGQGNNEQFF.

In this sample, this clonotype turned up a few times. The rearrangement links TRBV7-3 to TRBJ1-4; a weak D match, TRBD1 (5 bases). The V and J ends lost 1 base and 0 bases respectively, with 12 bases between them. CDR3 length: 17 amino acids. CDR1 is SGHTA, CDR2 FQGTGA, per germline. CDR3 nucleotides: TGTGCCAGCAGCTTAATGCCCGACAGTGCAACTAATGAAAAACTGTTTTTT. Amino acid sequence: CASSLMPDSATNEKLFF.

This clonotype was counted ten times or more. The genes are TRBV3-2 and TRBJ1-3; the table's D call, TRBD1, has no DNA check behind it. TRBV3-2 constitutes a pseudogene. The CDR3 loop spans 16 amino acids. CDR3 protein: CASSQEGRGAENTIYF. The CDR3 nucleotides read TGTGCCAGCAGCCAAGAGGGTAGGGGCGCCGAAAACACCATATATTTT.

J is TRBJ2-7 and V is TRBV7-3; 7 bases align to TRBD2. The trim removed 5 bases at V and 5 bases at J, leaving 12 bases unmatched. Germline values: CDR1 SGHTA, CDR2 FQGTGA. The CDR3 consists of 15 residues. Here the CDR3 reads CASSPGGGAGNEQYF. The CDR3 coding sequence is TGTGCCAGCAGCCCTGGGGGAGGGGCCGGCAACGAGCAGTACTTC.

This rearrangement joins TRBV6-2 or TRBV6-3 to TRBJ1-2; D might be TRBD1 (5 bases). CDR1 is MNHEY and CDR2 is SVGEGT in the germline V gene. Trimming removed 6 bases from V and 1 base from J, with 15 bases in between. The CDR3 runs to 15 residues. The CDR3 region is CASSPGGTLNYGYTF. DNA of the CDR3: TGTGCCAGCAGCCCTGGTGGGACCCTTAACTATGGCTACACCTTC.

Regarding this clonotype: One end of the junction varies from germline; a read error may be responsible. Written as DNA, the CDR3 is TGTGCCAGCCGTTATGGGGGGGACACTGAAGCTTTCTTT. This translates into CASRYGGDTEAFF. This chain joins TRBV6-5 and TRBJ1-1; the D gene is possibly TRBD1 (5 bases). CDR1 is MNHEY, CDR2 SVGAGI, per germline. The CDR3 extends over 13 amino acids.